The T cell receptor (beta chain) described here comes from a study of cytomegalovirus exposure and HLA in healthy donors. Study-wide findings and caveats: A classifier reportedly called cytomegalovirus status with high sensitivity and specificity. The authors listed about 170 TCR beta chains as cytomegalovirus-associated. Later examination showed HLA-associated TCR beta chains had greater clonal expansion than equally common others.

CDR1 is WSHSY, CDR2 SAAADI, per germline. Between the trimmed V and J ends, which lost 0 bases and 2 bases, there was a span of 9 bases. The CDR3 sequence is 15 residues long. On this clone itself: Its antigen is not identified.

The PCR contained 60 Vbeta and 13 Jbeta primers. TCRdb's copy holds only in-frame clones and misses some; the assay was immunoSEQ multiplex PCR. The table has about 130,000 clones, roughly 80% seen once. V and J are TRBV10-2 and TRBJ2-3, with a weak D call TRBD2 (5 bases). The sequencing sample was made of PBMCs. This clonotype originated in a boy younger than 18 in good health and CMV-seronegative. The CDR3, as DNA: TGCGCCAGCAGTGAGTCTCTAGGACTCACAGATACGCAGTATTTT. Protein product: CASSESLGLTDTQYF.